The following is a TCR beta chain sequence with its context. Antigen: not known. This entry is derived from a study of blood T cells in healthy people across ages. With 0 bases removed from V and 0 bases from J, the gap between germline ends came to 12 bases. Germline V CDR1 and CDR2: MNHEY, SVGAGI. The CDR3 has 18 residues. Together with a sample-barcoded 5' primer, a J-beta primer mix was included in a second PCR lasting about 6 to 11 cycles. All cDNA molecules were each tagged by a template-switch adaptor with 12 random nucleotides. Using its own MiXCR run on the 5' RACE reads, TCRdb lists one record per CDR3 protein. The sample contains about 1.8 million distinct CDR3 sequences, around half of which appear only once. Overall study findings and caveats: Long-lived donors had more naive CD4+ cells and higher diversity than aged donors.

Caucasian, healthy and from Russia, the donors were aged between about 6 and 100. Per sample, no less than 6 micrograms of total RNA were extracted. The source material was blood. This TCR was sampled from a woman aged 35 to 49 in good health. V usage is TRBV6-5 and J usage is TRBJ2-6, with D tentatively TRBD2 (5 bases). CDR3 amino acids: CASSYSSGPSSGANVLTF. The CDR3 bases are TGTGCCAGCAGTTACTCAAGCGGACCTAGCTCTGGGGCCAACGTCCTGACTTTC.